This TCR beta chain was sequenced in a study of blood T cell repertoires in COVID-19. About the study: Acute and convalescent COVID-19 specimens originated in the United States, Italy and Spain.

Germline CDR1 reads ENHRY; CDR2 reads SYGVKD. This CDR3 is built from 12 residues. J gave up 7 bases and V 6 bases, and 5 bases lay outside the gene matches. In the original analysis: Amplifying reference gene primers gave estimates of nucleated cell counts. Profiling relied on immunoSEQ multiplex PCR, and the TCRdb table lists in-frame clones only, not all of them. Clonal size and the V and J genes are those of that table, whereas D and trimming came from the DNA. This table has 250,000 to 300,000 clones, 90% to 95% appearing once. A single count supports this clone. Sequencing was carried out using peripheral blood. The chain employs TRBV10-3 and TRBJ1-1; 7 nucleotides match TRBD1. The TCR sequence derives from a woman aged 30 to 39 with COVID-19, enrolled during active disease. The CDR3 loop is CAISGQAGEAFF. The CDR3 DNA follows: TGTGCCATCAGCGGACAGGCAGGTGAAGCTTTCTTT.